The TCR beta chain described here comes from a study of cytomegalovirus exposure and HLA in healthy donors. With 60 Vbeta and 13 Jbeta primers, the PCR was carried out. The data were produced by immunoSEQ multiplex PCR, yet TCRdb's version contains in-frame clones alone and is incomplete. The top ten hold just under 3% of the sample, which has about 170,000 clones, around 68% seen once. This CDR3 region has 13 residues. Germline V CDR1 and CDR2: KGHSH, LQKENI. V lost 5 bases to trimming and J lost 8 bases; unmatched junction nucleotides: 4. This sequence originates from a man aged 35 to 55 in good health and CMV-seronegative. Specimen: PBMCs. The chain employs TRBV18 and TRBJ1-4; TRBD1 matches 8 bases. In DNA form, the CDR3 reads TGTGCCAGCTCAGTTCAGGGGGCGGAAAAACTGTTTTTT. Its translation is CASSVQGAEKLFF. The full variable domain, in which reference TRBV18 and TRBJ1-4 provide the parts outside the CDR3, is NAGVMQNPRHLVRRRGQEARLRCSPMKGHSHVYWYRQLPEEGLKFMVYLQKENIIDESGMPKERFSAEFPKEGPSILRIQQVVRGDSAAYFCASSVQGAEKLFFGSGTQLSVL.